A single sample is the source of the 3 T cell receptor beta chains below, sequenced in a study of blood T cell repertoires in COVID-19. Some clones are missing from TCRdb's copy, which holds only in-frame ones; the method was immunoSEQ multiplex PCR. The sample contains 650,000 to 800,000 clones, approximately 90% of which appear only once. Input material: peripheral blood. Receptors were obtained from a woman aged 18-29 years with acute or convalescent COVID-19.

J is TRBJ2-1 and V is TRBV24-1, with 8 positions matching TRBD1. The V gene's germline CDR1 is KGHDR and CDR2 SFDVKD. CDR3 size: 16 residues. With 4 bases clipped from V and 7 bases from J, the junction kept 11 bases outside the gene matches. The CDR3, as DNA: TGTGCCACCAGTGACCTGGGGCAGGGGGCTAGGAATGAGCAGTTCTTC. It yields the protein CATSDLGQGARNEQFF.

The rearrangement uses TRBV6-5 and TRBJ1-5; weak D call: TRBD1 (6 bases). The length of the CDR3 is 13 residues. V was shortened by 6 bases and J by 7 bases, with 13 bases between the two germline ends. Germline CDR1 MNHEY, CDR2 SVGAGI. CDR3 in amino acids: CASRGGEVQPQHF. The CDR3 nucleotides read TGTGCCAGCAGAGGGGGGGAAGTGCAGCCCCAGCATTTT.

Turning to this clone: Other DNA variants within this sample encode the same CDR3. The chain uses TRBV18 and TRBJ1-2; the match to TRBD1 covers 7 bases. Germline CDR1 is KGHSH and CDR2 is LQKENI. Germline trimming cut 6 bases from V and 2 bases from J; bases unmatched to any gene: 3. The CDR3 has 13 residues. The CDR3 DNA sequence: TGTGCCAGCTCCCCGACAGGGAACTATGGCTACACCTTC. This encodes CASSPTGNYGYTF.